Following are 5 T cell receptor beta chains from one sample sequenced in a study of blood T cell repertoires in COVID-19. Sequencing used immunoSEQ multiplex PCR; TCRdb keeps in-frame clones, though not all of them. Counted here are 200,000 to 250,000 clones, around 90% occurring once; the ten biggest clones make up about 2.5%. Material: peripheral blood. Receptors originate from a young man with COVID-19, enrolled during active disease.

The V call is TRBV28, the J call TRBJ2-2; 7 bases line up with TRBD2. In germline, CDR1 is MDHEN, CDR2 SYDVKM. The V and J ends lost 3 bases and 2 bases, in that order; junction bases with no gene match: 6. This CDR3 is built from 16 residues. The CDR3 here is CASSFRLAPNTGELFF. The CDR3 DNA reads TGTGCCAGCAGTTTCCGACTAGCCCCTAACACCGGGGAGCTGTTTTTT.

The V gene is TRBV28, the J gene TRBJ1-2; possible D gene TRBD1, 5 bases. The CDR3 sequence is 18 residues long. The V and J ends lost 5 bases and 1 base respectively, with 23 bases between them. Germline lookup yields CDR1 MDHEN and CDR2 SYDVKM. The CDR3 protein is CASSTSSAGDNNNYGYTF. As DNA, the CDR3 is TGTGCCAGCAGTACAAGTTCCGCGGGGGATAATAATAACTATGGCTACACCTTC.

V and J are TRBV19 and TRBJ2-5; 10 bases are a match to TRBD2. Germline V lookup: CDR1 LNHDA, CDR2 SQIVND (reference sequence). V was clipped by 3 bases and J by 4 bases; unmatched bases: 8. The CDR3 has 16 amino acids. CDR3 DNA: TGTGCCAGTAGTATCGGAACTAGCGGGATGAGAGAGACCCAGTACTTC. Its protein is CASSIGTSGMRETQYF.

The count of this clone is one. The chain has TRBV18 and TRBJ2-7; 8 nucleotides agree with TRBD1. CDR1 is KGHSH, CDR2 LQKENI, per germline. Losses at the gene ends were 3 bases for V and 2 bases for J; bases not matched to a gene: 3. This CDR3 has 14 residues. DNA of the CDR3: TGTGCCAGCTCACCCCGGACAGGGCCCTACGAGCAGTACTTC. This encodes CASSPRTGPYEQYF.

The rearrangement joins TRBV18 to TRBJ1-4; 7 bases match TRBD1. Germline V gene sequence: CDR1 KGHSH, CDR2 LQKENI. With 4 bases clipped from V and 1 base from J, the junction kept 9 bases outside the gene matches. The CDR3 is made up of 17 amino acids. The CDR3 region has the DNA TGTGCCAGCTCACGGCTACAGGGGAAGGGAACTAATGAAAAACTGTTTTTT. Translated, it gives CASSRLQGKGTNEKLFF.